This TCR beta chain was documented in a study of blood T cell repertoires in COVID-19 (dated by TCRdb to about 2020). Study-level background: The collaborator samples originated in the United States, Italy and Spain and spanned the acute and convalescent phases of COVID-19. The dataset comprised deeply sampled blood TCRbeta repertoires from subjects exposed to, actively infected with, or recovered from COVID-19. The repertoires were made available in a free public database intended to serve as a resource for research on the immune response to SARS-CoV-2. Where HLA class I and class II types were available, the types were taken from metadata supplied by the sample provider, not from assay-based typing. Nearly every sample came with metadata listing a de-identified subject ID, COVID-19 status, age in years and sex. The samples were drawn from the first 160 participants of the ongoing ImmuneRACE study and from 1,254 subjects provided by 6 global collaborators. The prospective study material was composed of cDNA or gDNA derived from T cells, B-cell-depleted T cells, or PBMCs.

Each collaborating institution followed its own protocols to collect whole blood in K2EDTA tubes. Collaborator samples were shipped for TCRbeta analysis as frozen whole blood, isolated PBMCs, or DNA extracted from either sample type. The immunoSEQ Assay, a bias-controlled multiplex PCR, was used to amplify TCRbeta CDR3 regions from genomic DNA. Turning to the authors' computational methods: Within the assay, amplification of reference gene primers was used to estimate how many nucleated cells each sample contained. To quantify the absolute abundance of each unique TCRbeta CDR3 rearrangement, sequence reads were collapsed and filtered. For each sample, productive Simpson clonality was calculated as the square root of Simpson's diversity index over productive rearrangements. In TCRdb, the immuneACCESS table is reduced to in-frame sequences with V and J assigned. These tables do not hold every clone; where another copy was compared, an unresolved V gene accounts for under half, and the others remain unexplained. That table furnishes V, J and clone size, whereas the DNA furnished D and trimming. This sample is represented by 95,000 to 120,000 clones; roughly 80% of them were singletons. The ten largest clones take up around 8% of the sample.

Relative to germline, V is missing 2 bases and J is missing 1 base, with 10 bases of the junction outside any gene match. Reading the germline V gene gives CDR1 MNHEY and CDR2 SVGEGT. The CDR3 has 18 amino acids, counting the end cysteine and phenylalanine. CDR3 DNA is the only sequence kept; it has 54 bases, read in frame from the first base. Worth noting for this clone: Its antigen is unknown. No base quality values were provided; no much bigger clone lies one nucleotide off.

The paper as a whole reports these results and caveats: The quantity of clinical and demographic metadata differed by source and by participant and was supplied without curation.

The rearrangement joined TRBV6-2 or TRBV6-3 to TRBJ1-5; the junction holds 8 bases that match TRBD1. The receptor's source is a woman aged 40 to 55 with acute or convalescent COVID-19. The sample taken for sequencing was peripheral blood. The encoded CDR3 is CASSYTTGQGRSNQPQHF. The DNA sequence is TGTGCCAGCAGTTACACGACCGGACAGGGTAGGAGCAATCAGCCCCAGCATTTT.